This entry describes one T cell receptor (beta chain). The antigen is not known. This record belongs to a study of T cell responses to AZD1222 COVID-19 vaccine. Study-level points and caveats: Baseline testing showed seropositivity in only a handful of AZD1222 recipients. White British people made up most donors, females outnumbered males, and clonal diversity was possibly underestimated.

Germline V CDR1 and CDR2: WSHSY, SAAADI. The CDR3 spans 14 residues. The V end was cut by 5 bases, the J end by 7 bases, with 17 bases between. The method was immunoSEQ multiplex PCR; TCRdb's version includes in-frame clones alone and lacks a portion of them. The sample lists 150,000 or so clones, about 89% occurring once. The sequence was collected from an adult in good health. The V and J genes are TRBV10-2 and TRBJ1-2, with a tentative D call TRBD1 (6 bases). The specimen comprised peripheral blood, sampled on day 0 of AZD1222 vaccination. This CDR3 reads CASSLKGEEVGYTF. CDR3 in DNA: TGCGCCAGCAGTTTGAAGGGGGAAGAGGTTGGCTACACCTTC.